Reported below is one T cell receptor (beta chain). The repertoire was sequenced with immunoSEQ multiplex PCR; TCRdb's copy has only in-frame clones and lacks some. The data show some 270,000 clones, approximately 88% seen once. V lost 4 bases, J lost 4 bases, and 20 bases lay in between. This CDR3 spans 17 amino acids. Germline V gene lookup returns CDR1 SGHVS and CDR2 FQNEAQ. The data were taken from a study of Ad26.COV2.S vaccination and SARS-CoV-2 variants. Treatment defined: around 19 received Ad26.COV2.S at low or high dose, single or two shots; 5 received placebo; per-sample allocation not given. Samples analyzed were those drawn on day 63 after the first vaccine or placebo injection. Donation came from an adult in Boston who was aged 18-55 years.

The material was peripheral blood, obtained in a trial of Ad26.COV2.S vaccine versus placebo. The chain joins TRBV7-8 to TRBJ1-3, with D perhaps matching TRBD1 (5 bases). The sequence came from a person between 18 and 65 years old who received the Ad26.COV2.S COVID-19 vaccine or a placebo. CDR3 DNA: TGTGCCAGCAGCTCCTCTTCCGGGGCCGGGAAGGGAAACACCATATATTTT. This codes for CASSSSSGAGKGNTIYF.